The clone carrying this T cell receptor (delta chain) is classed as large (0.1 to 1%). TCRdb re-called the RT-PCR reads through CATT. The profile shows around 2,300 delta-chain clones, around 8% of them singletons. The CDR3 extends over 19 amino acids. The germline V gene encodes CDR1 GEAIGNYY and CDR2 EKD. With 0 bases clipped from V and 0 bases from J, the junction kept 10 bases outside the gene matches. This sample is part of a study of gamma-delta T cells after stem cell transplantation. This TCR was sampled from a human donor. It is not recorded whose cells these are; they may come from a transplant donor. The chain links TRDV2 to TRDJ1, with 12 nucleotides matching TRDD3. The sample consisted of gamma-delta T cells. The CDR3 protein is CACDTVSLGDTRDTDKLIF. Here the CDR3 DNA reads TGTGCCTGTGACACCGTAAGCCTGGGGGATACGCGGGACACCGATAAACTCATCTTT.